This T cell receptor (beta chain) was found in a study of cytomegalovirus exposure and HLA in healthy donors. Study context: Some 180 million T cells yielded some 120 million unique TCR beta sequences in earlier analysis.

The PCR contained 60 Vbeta and 13 Jbeta primers. The repertoire was sequenced with immunoSEQ multiplex PCR; TCRdb's copy has only in-frame clones and lacks some. The sample has approximately 180,000 clones; about 73% are singletons. V was shortened by 4 bases and J by 2 bases, with 16 bases between the two germline ends. Germline V gives CDR1 SGHTS, CDR2 YDEGEE. The CDR3 spans 15 residues. The chain recombines TRBV5-8 with TRBJ2-7, with D possibly TRBD2 on 7 matching bases. The origin of this receptor is a woman aged 45-59 years in good health and CMV-seropositive. What was sequenced was PBMCs. The CDR3 sequence: CASSEGGGPTYEQYF. Here the CDR3 DNA reads TGTGCCAGCAGCGAGGGCGGGGGCCCAACCTACGAGCAGTACTTC.